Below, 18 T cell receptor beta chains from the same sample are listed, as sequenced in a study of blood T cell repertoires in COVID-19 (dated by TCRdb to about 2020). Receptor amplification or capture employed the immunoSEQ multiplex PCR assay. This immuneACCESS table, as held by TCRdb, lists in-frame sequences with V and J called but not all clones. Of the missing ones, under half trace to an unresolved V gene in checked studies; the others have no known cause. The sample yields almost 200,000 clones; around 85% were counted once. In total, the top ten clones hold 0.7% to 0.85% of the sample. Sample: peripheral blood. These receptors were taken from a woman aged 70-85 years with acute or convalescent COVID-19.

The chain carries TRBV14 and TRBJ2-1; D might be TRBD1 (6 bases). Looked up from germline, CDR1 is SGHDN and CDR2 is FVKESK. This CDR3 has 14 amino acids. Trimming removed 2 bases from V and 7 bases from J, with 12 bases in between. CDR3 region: CASSQHLRGNEQFF. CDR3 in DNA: TGTGCCAGCAGCCAACATCTTAGGGGGAATGAGCAGTTCTTC.

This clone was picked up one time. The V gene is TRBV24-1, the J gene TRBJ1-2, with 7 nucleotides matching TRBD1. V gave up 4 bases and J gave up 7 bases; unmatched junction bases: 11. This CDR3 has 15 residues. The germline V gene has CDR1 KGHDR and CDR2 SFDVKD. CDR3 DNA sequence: TGTGCCACCAGTGACCCCCGGACAGGTAATGCTGGCTACACCTTC. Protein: CATSDPRTGNAGYTF.

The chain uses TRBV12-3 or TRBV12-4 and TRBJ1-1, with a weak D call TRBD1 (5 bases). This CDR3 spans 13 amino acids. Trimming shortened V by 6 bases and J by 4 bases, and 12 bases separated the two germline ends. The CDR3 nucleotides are TGTGCCAGCAGCCCCAGGAGGGGCACTGAAGCTTTCTTT. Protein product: CASSPRRGTEAFF.

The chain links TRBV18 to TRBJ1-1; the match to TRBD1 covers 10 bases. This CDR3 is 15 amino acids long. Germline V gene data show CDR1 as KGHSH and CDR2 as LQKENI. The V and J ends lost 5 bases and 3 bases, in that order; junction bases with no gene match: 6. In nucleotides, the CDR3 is TGTGCCAGCTCAGTAGACAGGGGGCCGTACACTGAAGCTTTCTTT. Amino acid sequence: CASSVDRGPYTEAFF.

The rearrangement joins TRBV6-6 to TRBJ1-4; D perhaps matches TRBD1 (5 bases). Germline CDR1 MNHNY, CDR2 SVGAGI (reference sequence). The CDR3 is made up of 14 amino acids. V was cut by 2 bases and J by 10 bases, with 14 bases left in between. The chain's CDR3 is CASSYGQGLRKLFF. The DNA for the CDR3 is TGTGCCAGCAGTTACGGCCAGGGATTGAGAAAACTGTTTTTT.

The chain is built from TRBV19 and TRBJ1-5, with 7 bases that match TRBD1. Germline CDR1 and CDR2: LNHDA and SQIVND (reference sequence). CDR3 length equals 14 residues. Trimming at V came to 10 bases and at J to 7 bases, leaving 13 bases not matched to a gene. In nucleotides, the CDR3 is TGTGCCACCCAACTACAGGGGTCGGGCCAGCCCCAGCATTTT. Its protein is CATQLQGSGQPQHF.

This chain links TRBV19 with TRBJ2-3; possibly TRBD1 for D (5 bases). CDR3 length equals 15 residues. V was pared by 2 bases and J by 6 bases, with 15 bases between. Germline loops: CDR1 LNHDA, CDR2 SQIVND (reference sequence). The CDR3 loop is CASSISRVRKDTQYF. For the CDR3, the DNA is TGTGCCAGTAGTATAAGCAGGGTTAGGAAGGATACGCAGTATTTT.

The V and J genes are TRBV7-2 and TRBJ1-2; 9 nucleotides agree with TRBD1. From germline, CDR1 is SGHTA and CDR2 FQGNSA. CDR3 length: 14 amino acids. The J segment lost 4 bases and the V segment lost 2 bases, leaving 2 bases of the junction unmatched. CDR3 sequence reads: CASSLTGQGYGYTF. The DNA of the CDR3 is TGTGCCAGCAGCTTAACGGGACAGGGCTATGGCTACACCTTC.

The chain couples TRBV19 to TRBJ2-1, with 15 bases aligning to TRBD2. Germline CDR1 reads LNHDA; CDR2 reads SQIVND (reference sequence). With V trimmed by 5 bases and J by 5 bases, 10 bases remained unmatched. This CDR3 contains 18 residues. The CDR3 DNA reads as TGTGCCAGTAGTCACGGACTAGCGGGAGGGAGAACCAACAATGAGCAGTTCTTC. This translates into CASSHGLAGGRTNNEQFF.

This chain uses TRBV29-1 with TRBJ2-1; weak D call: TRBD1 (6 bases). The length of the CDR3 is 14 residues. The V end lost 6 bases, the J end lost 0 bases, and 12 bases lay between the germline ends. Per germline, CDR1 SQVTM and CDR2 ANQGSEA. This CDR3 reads CSVATGSSYNEQFF. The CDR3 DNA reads TGCAGCGTCGCGACAGGCAGCTCCTACAATGAGCAGTTCTTC.

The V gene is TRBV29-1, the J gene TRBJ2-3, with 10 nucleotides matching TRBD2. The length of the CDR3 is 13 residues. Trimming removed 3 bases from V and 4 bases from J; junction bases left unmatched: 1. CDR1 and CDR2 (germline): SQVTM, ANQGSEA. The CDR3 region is CSVDTSGADTQYF. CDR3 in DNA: TGCAGCGTTGACACTAGCGGGGCAGATACGCAGTATTTT.

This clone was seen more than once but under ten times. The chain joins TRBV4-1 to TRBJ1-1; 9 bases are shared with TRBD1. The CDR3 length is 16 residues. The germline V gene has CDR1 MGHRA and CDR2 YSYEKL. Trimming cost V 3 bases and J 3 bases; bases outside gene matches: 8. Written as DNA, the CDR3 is TGCGCCAGCAGCCAGGCTACGGGACAGGGACACACTGAAGCTTTCTTT. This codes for CASSQATGQGHTEAFF.

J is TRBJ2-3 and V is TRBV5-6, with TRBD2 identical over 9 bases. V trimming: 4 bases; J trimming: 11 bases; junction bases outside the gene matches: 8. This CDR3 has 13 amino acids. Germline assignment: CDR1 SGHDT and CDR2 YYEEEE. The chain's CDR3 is CASSRAGGRVQYF. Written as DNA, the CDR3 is TGTGCCAGCAGCAGGGCGGGGGGGCGAGTGCAGTATTTT.

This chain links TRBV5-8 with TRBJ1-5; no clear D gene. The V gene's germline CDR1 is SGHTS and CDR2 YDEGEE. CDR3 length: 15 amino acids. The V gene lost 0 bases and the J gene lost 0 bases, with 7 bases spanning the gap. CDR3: CASSLAGNSNQPQHF. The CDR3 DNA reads TGTGCCAGCAGCTTGGCCGGGAATAGCAATCAGCCCCAGCATTTT.

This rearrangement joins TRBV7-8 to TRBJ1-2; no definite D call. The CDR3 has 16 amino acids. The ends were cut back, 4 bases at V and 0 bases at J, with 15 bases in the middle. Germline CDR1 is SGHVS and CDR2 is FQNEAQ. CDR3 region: CASSYGRADSNYGYTF. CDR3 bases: TGTGCCAGCAGCTATGGGAGGGCAGATTCTAACTATGGCTACACCTTC.

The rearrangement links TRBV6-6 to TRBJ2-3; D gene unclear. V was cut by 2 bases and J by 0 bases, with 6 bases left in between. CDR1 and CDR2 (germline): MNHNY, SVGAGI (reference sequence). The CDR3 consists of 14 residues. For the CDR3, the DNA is TGTGCCAGCAGTTACACACCTAGCACAGATACGCAGTATTTT. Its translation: CASSYTPSTDTQYF.

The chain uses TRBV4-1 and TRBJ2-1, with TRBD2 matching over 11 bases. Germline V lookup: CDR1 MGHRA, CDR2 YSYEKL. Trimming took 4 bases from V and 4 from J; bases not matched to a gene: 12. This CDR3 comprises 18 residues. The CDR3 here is CASSPFPAGTSGYNEQFF. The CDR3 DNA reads TGCGCCAGCAGCCCTTTCCCTGCCGGGACTAGCGGTTACAATGAGCAGTTCTTC.

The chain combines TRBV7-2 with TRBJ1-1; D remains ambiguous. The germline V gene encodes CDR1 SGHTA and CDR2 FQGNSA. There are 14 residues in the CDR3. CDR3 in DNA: TGTGCTTCCACCGGGCAGCGGATGAACACTGAAGCTTTCTTT. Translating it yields CASTGQRMNTEAFF.